This T cell receptor beta chain was sequenced during a study of blood T cell repertoires in COVID-19 (dated by TCRdb to the early 2020s). In terms of the full investigation: The collaborator samples originated in the United States, Italy and Spain and spanned the acute and convalescent phases of COVID-19. The dataset comprised deeply sampled blood TCRbeta repertoires from subjects exposed to, actively infected with, or recovered from COVID-19. The repertoires were released in a freely available public database meant as a resource for research on the immune response to SARS-CoV-2. HLA class I and class II types, where available, came from metadata supplied by the sample provider rather than from assay-based typing. The samples were drawn from the first 160 participants of the ongoing ImmuneRACE study and from 950 to 1,500 subjects provided by 6 global collaborators. Nearly every sample came with metadata listing a de-identified subject ID, COVID-19 status, age in years and sex. The material from the prospective study consisted of cDNA or gDNA derived from T cells, B-cell-depleted T cells, or PBMCs. Points the paper makes about the study in general: Clinical and demographic metadata were provided uncurated, with the amount varying by source and participant.

Worth noting for this clone: What antigen it recognizes has not been identified. No base-level quality is on record; no much larger clone is a single base apart.

Each collaborating institution followed its own protocols to collect whole blood in K2EDTA tubes. For TCRbeta analysis, collaborators shipped samples in one of three forms: frozen whole blood, isolated PBMCs, or DNA extracted from either of those sample types. Compared with germline, V lacks 0 bases and J lacks 0 bases; bases without a gene match: 6. The CDR3 numbers 17 residues from cysteine through phenylalanine. The CDR3 DNA has 51 bases and is translated from base 1. The immunoSEQ Assay, a bias-controlled multiplex PCR, was used to amplify TCRbeta CDR3 regions from genomic DNA. As for the original processing: Within the assay, amplification of reference gene primers was used to estimate how many nucleated cells each sample contained. To quantify the absolute abundance of each unique TCRbeta CDR3 rearrangement, sequence reads were collapsed and filtered. For each sample, productive Simpson clonality was calculated by taking the square root of Simpson's diversity index across productive rearrangements. In its TCRdb copy, this immuneACCESS table keeps in-frame sequences only and misses some clones. Where compared with another copy, unresolved V genes explain less than half of these, and the others have no known cause. V, J and clone size derive from that table, while D and trimming were established from the DNA sequence. A total of 100,000 or so clones appear in this sample, around nine tenths of them only once. The ten largest clonotypes hold 3.9% of the sample.

The V gene is TRBV6-7 and the J gene is TRBJ2-7, with 9 bases in between that match TRBD2. Being an ORF, TRBV6-7 has a function that is uncertain. Sequencing input: peripheral blood. This clonotype was obtained from a woman aged 50 to 60 in a cohort sampled during active COVID-19. The DNA sequence reads TGTGCCAGCAGTTACTCGGGTAGCGGGGGTTTCTCCTACGAGCAGTACTTC. Its protein reads: CASSYSGSGGFSYEQYF.